Listed here is a single TCR beta chain. Its antigen is unidentified. Described treatment: approximately 10-day PBMC culture with coronavirus spike peptide pools or control peptides (ViraFEST assay). The source of the sample is a study of vaccination and CD4 T cells after COVID-19. About the research overall: Collection of post-COVID samples occurred a median approximately 93 days after diagnosis, spanning a range of 35 to 161. Overlapping peptides of the spike proteins of SARS-CoV-2, HCoV-NL63, HCoV-OC43 and HCoV-229E were used for cell stimulation.

Cultured CD4+ T-cell DNA underwent Oncomine TCR Beta short-read sequencing. One entry per CDR3 protein, called by TCRdb with MiXCR from the PCR reads. Among roughly 12,000 distinct CDR3 sequences listed, about 79% were seen once. The CDR3 sequence is 16 residues long. Trimming left V 3 bases short and J 1 base short, with 15 bases between. CDR1 is SGHNT and CDR2 is YYREEE in the germline V gene (reference sequence). The TCR comes from a human donor who had recovered from COVID-19. The sample was CD4+ T cells from blood, cultured in vitro. The rearrangement uses TRBV5-4 and TRBJ2-3; TRBD1 or TRBD2 may be the D gene (6 bases each). CDR3 DNA sequence: TGTGCCAGCAGCTCGAAGGGGGGCAGACGCACAGATACGCAGTATTTT. Translation: CASSSKGGRRTDTQYF.